A selection of T cell receptor beta chains follows, all from one sample in a study of T-cell memory formation after mild COVID-19. TCRdb analysed the 5' RACE reads with MiXCR anew, one entry per CDR3 protein. This table holds 120,000 to 150,000 distinct CDR3 sequences, roughly 21% found once. Material: PBMCs or a T cell subset sorted from them (not recorded which). The source of these receptors is an adult woman who had mild COVID-19 (a few samples of this study predate the infection). Cell type and time point are not known. CDR3s include the opening cysteine and the closing phenylalanine or tryptophan. The D gene is left open where the match is weak. Clone sizes are given selectively: once, few, many, or a class where the clone is expanded.

j_call clone_size d_call v_call cdr3_aa cdr3_nt
TRBJ2-7 few - TRBV10-3 CAISRTQNYEQYF TGTGCCATCAGTAGGACGCAAAACTACGAGCAGTACTTC
TRBJ2-3 - TRBD1 TRBV12-3/TRBV12-4 CASSLGTGATNTQYF TGTGCCAGCAGTTTAGGGACAGGGGCCACTAATACGCAGTATTTT
TRBJ2-7 - TRBD2 TRBV12-3/TRBV12-4 CASSLRRGGQYEQYF TGTGCCAGCAGTTTACGGCGGGGGGGCCAGTACGAGCAGTACTTC
TRBJ2-1 - - TRBV12-3/TRBV12-4 CASTVAASSYNEQFF TGTGCCAGCACCGTCGCCGCTAGCTCCTACAATGAGCAGTTCTTC
TRBJ1-2 - - TRBV12-3/TRBV12-4 CASSFGQPYYGYTF TGTGCCAGCAGTTTTGGGCAGCCTTACTATGGCTACACCTTC
TRBJ1-1 - - TRBV29-1 CSVADNRGTEAFF TGCAGCGTTGCGGACAATCGGGGCACTGAAGCTTTCTTT
TRBJ1-2 - - TRBV29-1 CSVGDGYTF TGCAGCGTTGGGGATGGCTACACCTTC
TRBJ2-7 few TRBD1 TRBV13 CASSPQPDRVHEQYF TGTGCCAGCAGCCCGCAACCTGACAGGGTCCACGAGCAGTACTTC
TRBJ1-2 - - TRBV3-1 CASKQGGLPGTYGYTF TGTGCCAGCAAACAAGGGGGACTACCCGGGACTTATGGCTACACCTTC
TRBJ2-4 - - TRBV10-3 CAISNEAGSKNIQYF TGTGCCATCTCAAATGAGGCGGGTAGCAAAAACATTCAGTACTTC
TRBJ1-2 few - TRBV7-8 CASSRSANYGYTF TGTGCCAGTAGCAGGTCCGCTAACTATGGCTACACCTTC
TRBJ1-1 - - TRBV20-1 CSARKQLTEAFF TGCAGTGCTAGAAAACAGCTTACTGAAGCTTTCTTT
TRBJ2-1 few - TRBV13 CASSQTRRDYNEQFF TGTGCCAGCAGCCAGACTAGGAGGGACTACAATGAGCAGTTCTTC
TRBJ2-7 few - TRBV12-3/TRBV12-4 CASSLAPGLSGSEQYF TGTGCCAGCAGTTTAGCGCCGGGCCTGAGTGGTAGTGAGCAGTACTTC
TRBJ1-2 few - TRBV7-6 CASSWGARASDGYTF TGTGCCAGCAGCTGGGGAGCCAGGGCCTCTGATGGCTACACCTTC
TRBJ1-6 - - TRBV7-9 CASSLRSTYNSPLHF TGTGCCAGCAGCTTAAGGTCTACCTATAATTCACCCCTCCACTTT
TRBJ2-7 - - TRBV7-2 CASSLAVWAEQYF TGTGCCAGCAGCTTAGCGGTTTGGGCTGAGCAGTACTTC
TRBJ2-2 few TRBD2 TRBV12-3/TRBV12-4 CASSFLLGLAGGHGELFF TGTGCCAGCAGTTTTCTGTTGGGACTAGCGGGAGGGCACGGGGAGCTGTTTTTT
TRBJ2-7 - - TRBV6-2/TRBV6-3 CASTFRGQGSYEQYF TGTGCCAGCACCTTCCGTGGACAAGGCTCCTACGAGCAGTACTTC
TRBJ1-2 - - TRBV7-9 CASSLALTDYGYTF TGTGCCAGCAGCTTAGCGCTGACAGACTATGGCTACACCTTC
TRBJ2-7 - TRBD1 TRBV10-3 CAISWTGGYEQYF TGTGCCATCAGTTGGACAGGGGGGTACGAGCAGTACTTC
TRBJ2-5 - - TRBV25-1 CASSVTGTPSWETQYF TGTGCCAGCAGTGTGACAGGGACTCCCTCCTGGGAGACCCAGTACTTC